These 5 T cell receptor beta chains share one sample of origin, sequenced in a study of post-analysis software for immune sequencing data. The authors incorporated unique molecular identifiers into the TCR beta cDNA libraries. Each CDR3 protein gets one entry after TCRdb re-called the PCR reads with MiXCR. The profile shows about 200,000 distinct CDR3 sequences, approximately 28% of them singletons. These receptors' antigens are unknown. Study conclusions and caveats: Compared with controls, patients had more of five or six TRBV segments, including TRBV5-6, TRBV5-1 and TRBV20-1.

Sequencing input: blood. These receptors all come from a girl under 18 with multiple sclerosis.

The chain is built from TRBV4-1 and TRBJ2-1; D not certain. V was pared by 4 bases and J by 2 bases, with 12 bases between. This CDR3 region has 15 residues. The V gene's germline CDR1 is MGHRA and CDR2 YSYEKL. CDR3 DNA sequence: TGCGCCAGCAGCCCGGAACCGGGCCCCTACAATGAGCAGTTCTTC. Translated: CASSPEPGPYNEQFF.

To note about this clonotype: This may stem from a read error, because a much larger clone lies one nucleotide away. The chain links TRBV12-3 or TRBV12-4 to TRBJ2-1; D perhaps matches TRBD2 (5 bases). The CDR3 extends over 13 amino acids. Trimming removed 8 bases at V and 6 bases at J, with 14 bases between. CDR3 bases: TGTGCCAGCTTGGGTGAGCTAGCCAATGAGCAGTTCTTC. This codes for CASLGELANEQFF.

The gene calls are TRBV5-6 and TRBJ2-2; D unclear. The CDR3 is 12 residues long. V lost 1 base, J lost 6 bases, and 4 bases lay in between. The V gene's germline CDR1 is SGHDT and CDR2 YYEEEE. The CDR3 protein is CASSLWSGELFF. CDR3 bases: TGTGCCAGCAGCTTGTGGTCCGGGGAGCTGTTTTTT.

The chain has TRBV20-1 and TRBJ1-2; possibly TRBD1 for D (5 bases). Germline-derived CDR1 and CDR2 are DFQATT and SNEGSKA (reference sequence). CDR3 length: 15 amino acids. V was cut by 0 bases and J by 4 bases, with 15 bases left in between. The DNA for the CDR3 is TGCAGTGCTAGAGATCTCGACAGCAACTCCTATGGCTACACCTTC. It codes for CSARDLDSNSYGYTF.

A word on this clonotype: This may be a read error, as it is one base from a much larger clone. The V gene is TRBV7-3, the J gene TRBJ2-3; D possibly uses TRBD1 or TRBD2 (7 bases each). The germline gives CDR1 SGHTA, CDR2 FQGTGA. This CDR3 is 13 amino acids long. DNA of the CDR3: TGTGCCGGCAGCCCCAGGGGGGGAGATACGCAGTATTTT. Amino acid sequence: CAGSPRGGDTQYF.